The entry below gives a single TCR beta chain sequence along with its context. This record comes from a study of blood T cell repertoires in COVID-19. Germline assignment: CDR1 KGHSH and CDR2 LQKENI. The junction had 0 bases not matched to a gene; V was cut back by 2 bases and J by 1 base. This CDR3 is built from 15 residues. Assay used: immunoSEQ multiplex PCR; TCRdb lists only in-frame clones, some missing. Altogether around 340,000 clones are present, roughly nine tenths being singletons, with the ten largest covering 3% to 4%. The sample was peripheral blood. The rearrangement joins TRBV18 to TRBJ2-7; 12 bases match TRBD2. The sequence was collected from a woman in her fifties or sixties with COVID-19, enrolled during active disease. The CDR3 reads CASSPTSGRSYEQYF. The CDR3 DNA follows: TGTGCCAGCTCACCAACTAGCGGGAGGTCCTACGAGCAGTACTTC.